Shown below are 17 T cell receptor beta chains from a single sample sequenced in a study of blood T cells in healthy people across ages. Then a second PCR, running roughly 7 to 11 cycles, was carried out with a sample-barcoded 5' primer and a J-beta primer mix. TCRdb re-called the 5' RACE reads through MiXCR, storing one row per CDR3 protein. The sample holds 500,000 to 550,000 distinct CDR3 sequences, about 25% seen once. These same data were also listed under a study on T cells of mothers and their children.

Source material: blood. The receptors come from a boy aged 5-17 years in good health.

V and J are TRBV5-1 and TRBJ2-7; TRBD2 agrees at 7 bases. The V segment lost 3 bases and the J segment 0 bases; nucleotides outside the gene matches: 6. This CDR3 has 15 residues. Germline CDR1 SGHRS, CDR2 YFSETQ. The DNA of the CDR3 is TGCGCCAGCAGCTCATCTAGCGGCTACTCCTACGAGCAGTACTTC. This encodes CASSSSSGYSYEQYF.

This clonotype was counted ten times or more. V gene TRBV29-1 combines with J gene TRBJ2-7; D is possibly TRBD2 (7 bases). Deletions cut 5 bases from V and 4 bases from J, with 12 bases between. Looked up from germline, CDR1 is SQVTM and CDR2 is ANQGSEA. CDR3 length equals 12 residues. The CDR3 loop reads CSVRRGGYEQYF. Written as DNA, the CDR3 is TGCAGCGTTCGCAGGGGAGGGTACGAGCAGTACTTC.

This clonotype occurred a few times. The rearrangement uses TRBV7-9 and TRBJ2-1; unclear D gene. There are 15 residues in the CDR3. Germline CDR1 is SEHNR and CDR2 is FQNEAQ (reference sequence). Trimming took off 2 bases at V and 6 bases at J, with 14 bases between the two ends. In DNA form, the CDR3 reads TGTGCCAGCAGCTTAAGGGTACCCCTAGGCAATGAGCAGTTCTTC. Its protein product is CASSLRVPLGNEQFF.

This clonotype has at least ten counts. The chain employs TRBV3-1 and TRBJ1-4; 7 nucleotides agree with TRBD1. The length of the CDR3 is 18 residues. V was pared by 0 bases and J by 0 bases, with 7 bases of the junction left unmatched. CDR1 and CDR2 from the germline V gene are LGHDT and YNNKEL (reference sequence). The CDR3 DNA sequence: TGTGCCAGCAGCCAAGATCGGAGGGGGCTTGCAACTAATGAAAAACTGTTTTTT. It specifies CASSQDRRGLATNEKLFF.

This clonotype was seen repeatedly, ten times or more. This chain uses TRBV7-9 with TRBJ2-1; D is undetermined. The CDR3 runs to 11 residues. Germline V gene lookup returns CDR1 SEHNR and CDR2 FQNEAQ (reference sequence). V gave up 5 bases and J gave up 5 bases, with 4 bases separating them. CDR3 in amino acids: CASSLDNEQFF. The CDR3 DNA reads TGTGCCAGCAGCCTAGACAATGAGCAGTTCTTC. Variable domain in full (rest from reference TRBV7-9 and TRBJ2-1): DTGVSQNPRHKITKRGQNVTFRCDPISEHNRLYWYRQTLGQGPEFLTYFQNEAQLEKSRLLSDRFSAERPKGSFSTLEIQRTEQGDSAMYLCASSLDNEQFFGPGTRLTVL.

The CDR3 DNA sequence: TGCAGCGGTCTGGGGACAGGGTCCCTCTACGAGCAGTACTTC. This encodes CSGLGTGSLYEQYF. The V call is TRBV29-1, the J call TRBJ2-7, with 9 bases aligning to TRBD1. The CDR3 covers 14 residues. The junction had 10 bases not matched to a gene; V was cut back by 7 bases and J by 3 bases. The germline CDR1 and CDR2 sequences are SQVTM and ANQGSEA.

This clonotype has only a few counts. J is TRBJ2-7 and V is TRBV9; 12 positions agree with TRBD2. The end of the DNA is better explained by TRBJ2-1, so the J call may be wrong. The germline V gene encodes CDR1 SGDLS and CDR2 YYNGEE. The length of the CDR3 is 17 residues. This CDR3 is CASSVEAATSGRNEQFF. The CDR3 DNA is TGTGCCAGCAGCGTAGAGGCAGCGACTAGCGGGAGAAATGAGCAGTTCTTC.

This clonotype has more than one count but fewer than ten. This rearrangement joins TRBV12-3 or TRBV12-4 to TRBJ2-5, with 9 bases fitting TRBD1. CDR3 length: 14 residues. With V trimmed by 6 bases and J by 11 bases, 13 bases remained unmatched. CDR3 residues: CASSRDRVPYGQYF. The DNA for the CDR3 is TGTGCCAGCAGCCGGGACAGGGTTCCCTACGGGCAGTACTTC.

This clonotype was seen only a few times. This chain joins TRBV29-1 and TRBJ2-7; D may match TRBD1 or TRBD2 (5 bases each). The CDR3 extends over 12 amino acids. Germline values: CDR1 SQVTM, CDR2 ANQGSEA. Trimming shortened V by 6 bases and J by 2 bases, and 11 bases separated the two germline ends. CDR3 sequence reads: CSVGEKAYEQYF. The CDR3 region has the DNA TGCAGCGTGGGGGAGAAAGCCTACGAGCAGTACTTC.

The CDR3 here is CSAREGPSGEYQETQYF. CDR3 sequence (DNA): TGCAGTGCTAGAGAAGGGCCTAGCGGGGAGTACCAAGAGACCCAGTACTTC. V usage is TRBV20-1 and J usage is TRBJ2-5; TRBD2 agrees at 9 bases. The CDR3 is 17 residues long. V dropped 0 bases and J dropped 0; count of bases not matched to a gene: 8. The germline CDR1 and CDR2 sequences are DFQATT and SNEGSKA (reference sequence).

This clonotype came up a few times. The chain has TRBV5-4 and TRBJ2-6; D is unresolved. CDR1 and CDR2 (germline): SGHNT, YYREEE (reference sequence). The CDR3 has 16 residues. Trimming left V 4 bases short and J 0 bases short, with 11 bases between. The CDR3 region is CASSQYGYSGANVLTF. CDR3 nucleotide sequence: TGTGCCAGCAGCCAGTACGGGTACTCTGGGGCCAACGTCCTGACTTTC.

This chain links TRBV6-5 with TRBJ1-1; D ambiguous. Germline values: CDR1 MNHEY, CDR2 SVGAGI. V was cut by 5 bases and J by 8 bases, with 12 bases left in between. The CDR3 runs 12 residues. This CDR3 reads CASSQWGKEAFF. Written as DNA, the CDR3 is TGTGCCAGCAGTCAGTGGGGAAAAGAAGCTTTCTTT.

The chain's CDR3 is CASSLAPTVNTEAFF. DNA for the CDR3: TGCGCCAGCAGCTTGGCGCCGACAGTTAACACTGAAGCTTTCTTT. V and J are TRBV5-1 and TRBJ1-1; a possible D gene is TRBD1 (5 bases). V lost 0 bases, J lost 2 bases, and 11 bases lay in between. From germline, CDR1 is SGHRS and CDR2 YFSETQ. This CDR3 comprises 15 residues.

This clonotype turned up a few times. The chain combines TRBV12-3 or TRBV12-4 with TRBJ2-2, with a possible D match to TRBD1 (6 bases). The CDR3 consists of 14 residues. V lost 4 bases and J lost 5, with 11 bases in between. CDR3: CASSSTGITGELFF. CDR3 DNA sequence: TGTGCCAGCAGTTCAACAGGGATAACCGGGGAGCTGTTTTTT.

The rearrangement uses TRBV7-8 and TRBJ2-5; either TRBD1 or TRBD2 may fit D (5 bases each). The DNA matches TRBJ2-1 better at its end, which makes the J call doubtful. This CDR3 comprises 16 residues. CDR1 is SGHVS and CDR2 is FQNEAQ in the germline V gene. The chain's CDR3 is CASSLEGPDIMDEQFF. The CDR3 bases are TGTGCCAGCAGCTTAGAGGGACCAGACATTATGGATGAGCAGTTCTTC.

V usage is TRBV19 and J usage is TRBJ1-1; TRBD1 aligns across 9 bases. The CDR3 runs 17 residues. Trimming at V came to 6 bases and at J to 0 bases, leaving 11 bases not matched to a gene. The germline gives CDR1 LNHDA, CDR2 SQIVND (reference sequence). The CDR3 DNA reads TGTGCCAGTAGGGCTATCAGGGACAGGGTGTTGAACACTGAAGCTTTCTTT. Its translation is CASRAIRDRVLNTEAFF.

The V call is TRBV29-1, the J call TRBJ1-1, with a weak D call TRBD1 (5 bases). V lost 6 bases and J lost 7, with 15 bases in between. Germline CDR1 is SQVTM and CDR2 is ANQGSEA. The CDR3 length is 12 residues. The CDR3 sequence: CSVGGSRIEAFF. DNA of the CDR3: TGCAGCGTCGGGGGATCGAGGATTGAAGCTTTCTTT.